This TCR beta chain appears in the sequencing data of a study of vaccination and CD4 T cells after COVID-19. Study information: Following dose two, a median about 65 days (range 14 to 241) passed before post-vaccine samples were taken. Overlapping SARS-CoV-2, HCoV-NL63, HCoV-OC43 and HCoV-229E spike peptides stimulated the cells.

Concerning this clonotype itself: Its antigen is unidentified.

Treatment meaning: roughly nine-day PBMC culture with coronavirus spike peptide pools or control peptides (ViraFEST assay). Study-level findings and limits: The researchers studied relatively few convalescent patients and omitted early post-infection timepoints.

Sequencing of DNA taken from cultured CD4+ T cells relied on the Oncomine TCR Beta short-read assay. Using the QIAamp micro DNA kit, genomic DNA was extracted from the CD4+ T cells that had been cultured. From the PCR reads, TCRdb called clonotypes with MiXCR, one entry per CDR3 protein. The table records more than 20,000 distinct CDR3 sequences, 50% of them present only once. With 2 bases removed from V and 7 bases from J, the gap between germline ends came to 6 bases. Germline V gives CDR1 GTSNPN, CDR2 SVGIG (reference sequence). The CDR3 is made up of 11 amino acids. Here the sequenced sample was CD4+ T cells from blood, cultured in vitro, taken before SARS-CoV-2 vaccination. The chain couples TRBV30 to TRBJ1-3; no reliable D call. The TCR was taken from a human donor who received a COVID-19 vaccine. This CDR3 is CAWSSSNTIYF. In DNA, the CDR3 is TGTGCCTGGAGTAGCAGTAACACCATATATTTT. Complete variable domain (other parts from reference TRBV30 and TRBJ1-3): SQTIHQWPATLVQPVGSPLSLECTVEGTSNPNLYWYRQAAGRGLQLLFYSVGIGQISSEVPQNLSASRPQDRQFILSSKKLLLSDSGFYLCAWSSSNTIYFGEGSWLTVV.